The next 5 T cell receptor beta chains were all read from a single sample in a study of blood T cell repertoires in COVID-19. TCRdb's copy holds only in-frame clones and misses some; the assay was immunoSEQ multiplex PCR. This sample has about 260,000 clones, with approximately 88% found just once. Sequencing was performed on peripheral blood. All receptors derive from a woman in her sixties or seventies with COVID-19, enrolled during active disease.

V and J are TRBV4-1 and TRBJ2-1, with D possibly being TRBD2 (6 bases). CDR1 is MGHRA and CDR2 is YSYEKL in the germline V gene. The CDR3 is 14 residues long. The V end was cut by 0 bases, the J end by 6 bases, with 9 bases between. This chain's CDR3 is CASSQDLGGNEQFF. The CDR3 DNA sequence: TGCGCCAGCAGCCAAGATCTGGGGGGCAATGAGCAGTTCTTC.

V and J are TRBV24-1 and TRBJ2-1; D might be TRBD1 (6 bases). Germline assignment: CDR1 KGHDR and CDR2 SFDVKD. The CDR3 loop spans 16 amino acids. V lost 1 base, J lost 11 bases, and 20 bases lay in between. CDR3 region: CATSDLGGSASQKQFF. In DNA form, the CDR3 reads TGTGCCACCAGTGATTTAGGGGGTTCGGCTAGCCAGAAGCAGTTCTTC.

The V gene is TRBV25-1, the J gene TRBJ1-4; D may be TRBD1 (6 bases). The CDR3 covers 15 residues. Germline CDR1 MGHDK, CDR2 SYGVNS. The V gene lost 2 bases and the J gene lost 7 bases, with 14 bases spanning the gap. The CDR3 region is CASSELGARGEKLFF. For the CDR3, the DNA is TGTGCCAGCAGTGAACTGGGGGCACGGGGTGAAAAACTGTTTTTT.

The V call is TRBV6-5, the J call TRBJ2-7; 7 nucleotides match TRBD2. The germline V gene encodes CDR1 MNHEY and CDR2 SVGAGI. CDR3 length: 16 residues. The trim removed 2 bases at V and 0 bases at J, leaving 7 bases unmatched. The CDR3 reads CASSYGGDGLSYEQYF. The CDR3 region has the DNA TGTGCCAGCAGTTACGGGGGGGACGGCCTCTCCTACGAGCAGTACTTC.

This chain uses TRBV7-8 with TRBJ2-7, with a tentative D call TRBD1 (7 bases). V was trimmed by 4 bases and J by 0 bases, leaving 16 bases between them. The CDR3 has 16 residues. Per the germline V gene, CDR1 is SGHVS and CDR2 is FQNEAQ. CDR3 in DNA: TGTGCCAGCAGCTCGACCGCGGGACAGAGCTCCTACGAGCAGTACTTC. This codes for CASSSTAGQSSYEQYF.